This T cell receptor (beta chain) stems from a study of CD8+ T cells in alopecia areata. As the sequencing template, cDNA was produced by extracting RNA and reverse transcribing it. Generated by immunoSEQ multiplex PCR, the TCRdb table keeps only in-frame clones and is missing some. The sample carries over 150,000 clones, approximately 59% recorded once. The study, taken as a whole, reports: Between patients, shared TCR sequences were less clear than in mice. This was possibly due in part to HLA diversity in the patient population.

The CDR3 extends over 14 amino acids. The germline V gene has CDR1 SGHRS and CDR2 YFSETQ. Trimming cost V 8 bases and J 2 bases, with 17 bases left between them. About this clone itself: What it recognizes is unknown.

This clonotype originated in a human donor with alopecia areata. The rearrangement uses TRBV5-1 and TRBJ2-7; possible D gene TRBD2, 6 bases. The sequencing used CD4+ T cells sorted from blood, collected at week 0. The CDR3 DNA follows: TGCGCCAGTCACAGTGCCGGGGGAACCTACGAGCAGTACTTC. As protein: CASHSAGGTYEQYF. Drawing the rest from reference TRBV5-1 and TRBJ2-7, the complete variable domain is KAGVTQTPRYLIKTRGQQVTLSCSPISGHRSVSWYQQTPGQGLQFLFEYFSETQRNKGNFPGRFSGRQFSNSRSEMNVSTLELGDSALYLCASHSAGGTYEQYFGPGTRLTVT.